This entry features one T cell receptor beta chain sequence. Its target is unknown. The method was immunoSEQ multiplex PCR; TCRdb's version includes in-frame clones alone and lacks a portion of them. This sample has around 36,000 clones; approximately 78% occur once, and the top ten carry around 0.96%. This sample was included in a study of pediatric ulcerative colitis. Overall study context: Over five patients showed pancolitis and two showed left-sided colitis. Study observations and caveats: Rectal pinch biopsies may include blood-derived T cells.

The rectum was sampled with one to two pinch biopsies at colonoscopy. Ulcerative colitis patients received no immunosuppressive medication before the diagnostic colonoscopy. Looked up from germline, CDR1 is SGHDT and CDR2 is YYEEEE. The CDR3 extends over 13 amino acids. V was clipped by 2 bases and J by 3 bases; unmatched bases: 2. The specimen was gut tissue. The TCR sequence derives from a boy under 18 with mild ulcerative colitis. V and J are TRBV5-6 and TRBJ2-7, with 7 bases lining up with TRBD1. DNA for the CDR3: TGTGCCAGCAGCTTTTACAGGGGCTACGAGCAGTACTTC. Protein sequence: CASSFYRGYEQYF. Complete variable domain (other parts from reference TRBV5-6 and TRBJ2-7): DAGVTQSPTHLIKTRGQQVTLRCSPKSGHDTVSWYQQALGQGPQFIFQYYEEEERQRGNFPDRFSGHQFPNYSSELNVNALLLGDSALYLCASSFYRGYEQYFGPGTRLTVT.